This entry features one TCR beta chain sequence. This clone was seen once. The target of this receptor is not known. No base qualities exist here, and no much larger clone lies one base off it. Each collaborating institution followed its own protocols to collect whole blood in K2EDTA tubes. Collaborator samples were shipped for TCRbeta analysis as frozen whole blood, isolated PBMCs, or DNA extracted from either sample type. TCRbeta CDR3 regions were amplified from genomic DNA using the immunoSEQ Assay, a bias-controlled multiplex PCR. Concerning the study's data processing: Within the assay, amplification of reference gene primers was used to estimate how many nucleated cells each sample contained. To quantify the absolute abundance of each unique TCRbeta CDR3 rearrangement, sequence reads were collapsed and filtered. For each sample, productive Simpson clonality was calculated as the square root of Simpson's diversity index across productive rearrangements. The table comes from immuneACCESS by way of TCRdb, which keeps in-frame sequences with V and J called. Part of the clones is missing from these tables; in studies checked, under half for an unresolved V gene and the rest for unknown reasons. V and J calls and clone size come straight from that table; D and trimming were deduced from the DNA. This sample comprises over 300,000 clones, approximately 85% of them detected only once. Jointly, the top ten make up 1.5% to 2% of the sample.

Its CDR3 holds 15 amino acids, cysteine through phenylalanine. The entry retains the CDR3 DNA only, 45 bases that are in frame from base 1. Sequences SGDLS (CDR1) and YYNGEE (CDR2) are obtained from the germline V gene. Trimming removed 2 bases from V and 0 bases from J, leaving 12 bases between the germline ends. The data originate from a study of blood T cell repertoires in COVID-19 (TCRdb year 2020). About the investigation overall: Samples from collaborators originated in the United States, Italy and Spain and spanned both the acute and convalescent phases of COVID-19. Nearly every sample came with metadata listing a de-identified subject ID, COVID-19 status, age in years and sex. HLA class I and class II types, where available, came from metadata supplied by the sample provider rather than from assay-based typing. The samples were drawn from two sources: the first 160 participants of the ongoing ImmuneRACE study, and over 1,000 subjects contributed by 6 global collaborators. The dataset comprised deeply sampled blood TCRbeta repertoires from subjects exposed to, actively infected with, or recovered from COVID-19. The material from the prospective study consisted of cDNA or gDNA derived from T cells, B-cell-depleted T cells, or PBMCs. The repertoires were made available in a free public database intended to serve as a resource for research on the immune response to SARS-CoV-2. Overall study results and their limits: The amount of clinical and demographic metadata varied by source and participant and was provided uncurated.

Material for sequencing was peripheral blood. The receptor was derived from a woman between 50 and 59 years old with acute or convalescent COVID-19. The chain employs TRBV9 and TRBJ2-7; TRBD2 is perhaps the D gene, given 5 matching bases. CDR3 protein: CASSVLASSSYEQYF. Here is the DNA: TGTGCCAGCAGCGTGCTAGCTTCGAGCTCCTACGAGCAGTACTTC. With the rest looked up from the reference TRBV9 and TRBJ2-7 genes rather than sequenced, the full variable domain is DSGVTQTPKHLITATGQRVTLRCSPRSGDLSVYWYQQSLDQGLQFLIQYYNGEERAKGNILERFSAQQFPDLHSELNLSSLELGDSALYFCASSVLASSSYEQYFGPGTRLTVT.